The rows below give T cell receptor beta chains drawn from one sample of a study of early T cells in non-severe SARS-CoV-2 infection. MiXCR was run by TCRdb on the 5' RACE reads, yielding one entry per CDR3 protein. This sample has 45,000 to 60,000 distinct CDR3 sequences, with 8.7% found just once. The specimen comprised whole blood, sampled at baseline. The receptor set was obtained from an adult who was a healthcare worker with PCR-confirmed SARS-CoV-2 infection or an uninfected control (not recorded which). The CDR3 runs from the conserved cysteine through the conserved F or W.

V gene,CDR3 length,J gene,CDR3 protein
TRBV7-3,10,TRBJ2-1,CAPLIDEQFF
TRBV29-1,13,TRBJ2-2,CSVEAENTGELFF
TRBV11-2,16,TRBJ2-7,CASSLALTGSSYEQYF
TRBV6-1,14,TRBJ2-1,CASSDSQGGNEQFF
TRBV7-8,16,TRBJ1-5,CASSQGAPSAGQPQHF
TRBV4-2,13,TRBJ2-4,CASSQDTKNIQYF
TRBV10-3,13,TRBJ1-5,CAISEGHRATQHF
TRBV7-9,14,TRBJ2-1,CASSLAGAGRVQFF
TRBV4-1,19,TRBJ2-1,CASSHPTIGGFFRDNEQFF
TRBV7-9,12,TRBJ2-5,CASSLVRETQYF
TRBV11-2,17,TRBJ2-1,CASSPSLRGGTYNEQFF
TRBV27,14,TRBJ2-7,CASSLRGAGNEQYF
TRBV6-5,15,TRBJ1-1,CASSYSIRGDTEAFF
TRBV7-2,15,TRBJ1-6,CASSLRGSYNSPLHF
TRBV20-1,11,TRBJ1-1,CSATGPTEAFF